Sequencing of this T cell receptor beta chain was carried out in a study of blood T cells in healthy people across ages. General study results and limits: Naive T cell percentage showed a strong correlation with TCR beta diversity.

Combining a sample-barcoded 5' primer with a J-beta primer mix, a second PCR ran for roughly 7 to 12 cycles. MiXCR, applied by TCRdb to the 5' RACE reads, yields one record per CDR3 protein. The data show under 1,000,000 distinct CDR3 sequences, with roughly 40% seen just once and 10% to 15% held by the top ten. The CDR3 contains 17 residues. The J segment lost 5 bases and the V segment lost 5 bases, leaving 14 bases of the junction unmatched. Per germline, CDR1 MNHEY and CDR2 SVGEGT. The extraction recovered at least 6 micrograms of total RNA per sample. Notes on this clonotype: What it binds is unknown.

The genes are TRBV6-2 or TRBV6-3 and TRBJ2-1, with 8 bases that match TRBD2. The TCR was taken from a man aged 18 to 29 in good health. Sequences were obtained from blood. CDR3 sequence: CASSRPLVSGENNEQFF. The CDR3 DNA sequence: TGTGCCAGCAGTCGTCCTCTTGTTAGCGGGGAGAACAATGAGCAGTTCTTC.